This TCR beta chain appears in the sequencing data of a study of Graves' ophthalmopathy and Graves' hyperthyroidism. Findings and limits, study-wide: As the model predicted ophthalmopathy progression, it achieved a sensitivity of around 70% and a specificity of 72.22%.

Germline CDR1 and CDR2: MGHDK and SYGVNS. This CDR3 comprises 16 residues. Trimming took 1 base from V and 5 from J, leaving 17 bases between them. In regard to this clonotype: Its antigen remains unknown.

Each donor who had ophthalmopathy showed moderate-to-severe activity, a CAS of ≥3, a NOSPECS of ≥4, and a duration under 3 months. Other autoimmune diseases, uncontrolled infections, pregnancy or lactation ruled patients out of participation. TCR beta CDR3 amplification used RNA transcripts. RT-PCR in the first round used HTBI primers; a second-round multiplex PCR followed. Each CDR3 protein gets one entry after TCRdb re-called the multiplex PCR reads with MiXCR. In the table there are hundreds of thousands of distinct CDR3 sequences, around 42% of which are singletons. The sequenced sample consisted of peripheral blood. The receptor comes from an adult man with Graves' ophthalmopathy. The chain employs TRBV25-1 and TRBJ1-2; tentative D call: TRBD1 (6 bases). CDR3 in amino acids: CASSELTGNARYGYTF. The CDR3 DNA sequence: TGTGCCAGCAGTGAATTAACAGGGAACGCTAGATATGGCTACACCTTC.